This T cell receptor (beta chain) was retrieved from a study of cytomegalovirus exposure and HLA in healthy donors. The PCR ran on 60 Vbeta and 13 Jbeta primers. Assay used: immunoSEQ multiplex PCR; TCRdb lists only in-frame clones, some missing. Of about 190,000 clones listed, 81% are singletons. Trimming shortened V by 1 base and J by 0 bases, and 21 bases separated the two germline ends. CDR3 size: 19 residues. CDR1 is SEHNR, CDR2 FQNEAQ, per germline (reference sequence). This clone was observed a few times. The chain carries TRBV7-9 and TRBJ2-5, with D perhaps matching TRBD1 (5 bases). The sample consisted of PBMCs. This TCR was recovered from a middle-aged man in good health and CMV-seronegative. CDR3 sequence (DNA): TGTGCCAGCAGCTTAGATTCTCCGCTTACGGTAGGGGACCAAGAGACCCAGTACTTC. It translates to CASSLDSPLTVGDQETQYF.